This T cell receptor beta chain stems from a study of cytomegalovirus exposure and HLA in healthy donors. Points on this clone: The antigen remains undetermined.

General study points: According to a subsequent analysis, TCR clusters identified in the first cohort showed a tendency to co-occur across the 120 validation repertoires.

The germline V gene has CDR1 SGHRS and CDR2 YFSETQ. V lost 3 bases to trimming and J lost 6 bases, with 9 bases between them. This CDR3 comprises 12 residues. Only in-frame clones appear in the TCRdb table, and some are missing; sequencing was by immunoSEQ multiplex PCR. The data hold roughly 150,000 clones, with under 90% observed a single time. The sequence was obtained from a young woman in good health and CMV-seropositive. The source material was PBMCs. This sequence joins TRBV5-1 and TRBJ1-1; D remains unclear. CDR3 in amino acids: CASSWSGAEAFF. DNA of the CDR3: TGCGCCAGCAGCTGGTCCGGGGCTGAAGCTTTCTTT.